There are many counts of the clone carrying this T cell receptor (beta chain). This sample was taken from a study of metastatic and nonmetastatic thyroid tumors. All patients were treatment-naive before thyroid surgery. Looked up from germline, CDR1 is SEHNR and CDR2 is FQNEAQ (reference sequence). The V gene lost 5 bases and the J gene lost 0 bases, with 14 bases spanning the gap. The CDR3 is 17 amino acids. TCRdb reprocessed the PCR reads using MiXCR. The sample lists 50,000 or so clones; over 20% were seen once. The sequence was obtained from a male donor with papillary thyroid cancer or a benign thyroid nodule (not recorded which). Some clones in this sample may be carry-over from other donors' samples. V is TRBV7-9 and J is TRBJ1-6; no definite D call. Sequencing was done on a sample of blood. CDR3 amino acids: CASSEPPASSYNSPLHF. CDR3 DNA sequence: TGTGCCAGCAGCGAACCCCCAGCGAGCTCCTATAATTCACCCCTCCACTTT.